One TCR beta chain is described in this entry. Its antigen is not identified. Thawed PBMCs were FACS-sorted into unstimulated CD4+CD25+CD127- regulatory T cells, CD4+CD25- non-regulatory cells, CD4 and CD8 cells. This sample is part of a study of Tregs in tolerant kidney transplant recipients. Study results and caveats: Activated donor B cell expansion appeared to reveal the most relevant donor-specific TCRbeta repertoire. Antigen-driven expansion was suggested because donor-specific Tregs expanded more than all Tregs in tolerant patients. Findings come from small patient numbers and require larger validation.

Sequencing used immunoSEQ multiplex PCR; TCRdb keeps in-frame clones, though not all of them. This sample yields fewer than 100,000 clones, of which roughly 93% are seen a single time; 0.46% belongs to the top ten. The CDR3 runs to 15 residues. Germline V gene lookup returns CDR1 SGHDT and CDR2 YYEEEE. The source was CD4+ T cells from blood, collected before the transplant. V usage is TRBV5-6 and J usage is TRBJ2-5; 7 bases line up with TRBD1. The J call may be incorrect, as the DNA end agrees better with TRBJ2-7. This TCR derives from a human donor who received a combined kidney and bone marrow transplant. The CDR3 DNA reads TGTGCCAGCAGCCTTGAGGGGGACAGAAACTACGAGCAGTACTTC. It codes for CASSLEGDRNYEQYF.